A single T cell receptor beta chain is shown here with its context. Antigen specificity is unknown. Sequenced by immunoSEQ multiplex PCR; TCRdb stores in-frame clones only, minus some. Among around 33,000 clones listed, roughly 63% were seen once. ViraFEST assay sequencing came after antigen-specific CD4+ T cells were expanded with viral peptide pools. CD4+ T cells were isolated after 10 days of culture. Participants received two doses of either the BNT162b2 or mRNA-1273 vaccine. This sample was taken from a study of vaccination effects on CD4 cells after COVID-19. The V end was cut by 3 bases, the J end by 2 bases, with 22 bases between. The V gene's germline CDR1 is SGHNT and CDR2 YYREEE (reference sequence). The CDR3 covers 18 residues.

The specimen comprised CD4+ T cells from PBMCs cultured with SARS-CoV-2 spike peptides, sampled after COVID-19 vaccination. The TCR originated in a human donor who received a COVID-19 vaccine. The J gene is TRBJ2-3, the V gene TRBV5-4; D perhaps matches TRBD2 (6 bases). In DNA, the CDR3 is TGTGCCAGCAGCTCCCGGGGCGGGGAGGAGGGCTCCACAGATACGCAGTATTTT. It yields the protein CASSSRGGEEGSTDTQYF.